The sequence of this TCR beta chain was determined in a study of blood T cell repertoires in COVID-19. Turning to the study itself: Samples came from the United States, Italy and Spain, spanning acute and convalescent COVID-19.

Germline CDR1 GTSNPN, CDR2 SVGIG (reference sequence). The CDR3 loop spans 13 amino acids. Trimming shortened V by 2 bases and J by 4 bases, and 8 bases separated the two germline ends. Study processing details: Reference gene primer amplification yielded estimated nucleated cell counts. Sequencing was performed with immunoSEQ multiplex PCR; in TCRdb, only in-frame clones are kept and a portion is missing. V and J calls and clone size come straight from that table; D and trimming were deduced from the DNA. The data hold about 160,000 clones, with 85% observed a single time. What was sequenced was peripheral blood. The chain links TRBV30 to TRBJ2-2; TRBD2 is a possible D gene (5 bases). The TCR was taken from a human donor with acute or convalescent COVID-19. The donor label of this sample is uncertain. The CDR3 loop reads CAWSRSGTGELFF. CDR3 in DNA: TGTGCCTGGAGTCGGAGCGGCACCGGGGAGCTGTTTTTT.